The 25 T cell receptor beta chains below come from one sample, sequenced in a study of blood T cell repertoires in COVID-19. Clones were read by immunoSEQ multiplex PCR, and TCRdb kept only the in-frame ones, dropping some. The data contain 50,000 or so clones, 85% to 90% of them singletons. Sample: peripheral blood. All receptors derive from a human donor in a cohort sampled during active COVID-19.

The CDR3 spells CASSIGRGPGANVLTF. CDR3 nucleotide sequence: TGTGCCAGTAGTATAGGCAGGGGGCCGGGGGCCAACGTCCTGACTTTC. V and J are TRBV19 and TRBJ2-6; 8 bases align to TRBD1. Germline trimming cut 1 base from V and 4 bases from J; bases unmatched to any gene: 3. The CDR3 loop spans 16 amino acids. Germline CDR1 reads LNHDA; CDR2 reads SQIVND (reference sequence). The complete variable domain, with remaining parts taken from reference TRBV19 and TRBJ2-6, reads DGGITQSPKYLFRKEGQNVTLSCEQNLNHDAMYWYRQDPGQGLRLIYYSQIVNDFQKGDIAEGYSVSREKKESFPLTVTSAQKNPTAFYLCASSIGRGPGANVLTFGAGSRLTVL.

This chain joins TRBV30 and TRBJ1-5; tentatively, D is TRBD1 (6 bases). Germline V CDR1 and CDR2: GTSNPN, SVGIG (reference sequence). The CDR3 covers 13 residues. V lost 1 base and J lost 5, with 9 bases in between. CDR3 sequence reads: CAWSAQGDQPQHF. DNA of the CDR3: TGTGCCTGGAGTGCACAGGGAGATCAGCCCCAGCATTTT.

This chain joins TRBV9 and TRBJ2-5, with 12 bases fitting TRBD2. Looked up from germline, CDR1 is SGDLS and CDR2 is YYNGEE. V gave up 3 bases and J gave up 5 bases; unmatched junction bases: 8. The CDR3 length is 16 residues. In DNA form, the CDR3 reads TGTGCCAGCAGCGCCCTAACTAGCGGGAGGATTGAGACCCAGTACTTC. It codes for CASSALTSGRIETQYF.

V is TRBV14 and J is TRBJ1-4; D is unclear. This CDR3 contains 13 residues. V lost 8 bases and J 0 bases, leaving 7 bases between the germline ends. Germline CDR1 and CDR2: SGHDN and FVKESK. The CDR3 loop reads CASRRATNEKLFF. The CDR3 DNA sequence: TGTGCCAGCCGACGGGCAACTAATGAAAAACTGTTTTTT.

The V and J genes are TRBV14 and TRBJ2-1, with TRBD1 matching 7 bases. V lost 4 bases and J lost 3; bases outside the gene matches: 6. This CDR3 spans 15 amino acids. Germline V lookup: CDR1 SGHDN, CDR2 FVKESK. CDR3 DNA sequence: TGTGCCAGCAGCCGGTCTGGACAGGTCTACAATGAGCAGTTCTTC. It specifies CASSRSGQVYNEQFF.

V and J are TRBV10-1 and TRBJ2-1, with D unresolved. The germline V and J ends were trimmed by 0 bases and 0 bases, with 9 bases remaining between them. This CDR3 has 16 amino acids. Germline CDR1 is WNHNN and CDR2 is SYGVQD (reference sequence). CDR3 DNA: TGCGCCAGCAGTGAGTCGCAATTGAGCTCCTACAATGAGCAGTTCTTC. It translates to CASSESQLSSYNEQFF.

The chain couples TRBV19 to TRBJ1-5; TRBD1 might be the D (6 bases). The CDR3 loop spans 14 amino acids. Trimming took 7 bases from V and 6 from J, leaving 16 bases between them. In germline, CDR1 is LNHDA, CDR2 SQIVND (reference sequence). CDR3 sequence: CASTATGSGQPQHF. CDR3 bases: TGTGCCAGTACTGCTACAGGGTCAGGTCAGCCCCAGCATTTT.

The chain has TRBV7-9 and TRBJ2-7; 12 bases fit TRBD1. The V gene's germline CDR1 is SEHNR and CDR2 FQNEAQ (reference sequence). V was clipped by 0 bases and J by 7 bases; unmatched bases: 4. CDR3 length: 15 residues. The CDR3 nucleotides are TGTGCCAGCAGCTTAGCGGGACAGGGGGCGGGGGAGCAGTACTTC. Protein product: CASSLAGQGAGEQYF. The whole variable domain, filled in from reference TRBV7-9 and TRBJ2-7, reads DTGVSQNPRHKITKRGQNVTFRCDPISEHNRLYWYRQTLGQGPEFLTYFQNEAQLEKSRLLSDRFSAERPKGSFSTLEIQRTEQGDSAMYLCASSLAGQGAGEQYFGPGTRLTVT.

The rearrangement links TRBV6-2 or TRBV6-3 to TRBJ2-3; 8 nucleotides line up with TRBD2. Trimming removed 3 bases from V and 4 bases from J; junction bases left unmatched: 9. The CDR3 has 16 amino acids. CDR1 MNHEY and CDR2 SVGEGT come from the germline V gene. CDR3 sequence (DNA): TGTGCCAGCAGTTATTTGAACGGGAGGGCCTCAGATACGCAGTATTTT. Its protein is CASSYLNGRASDTQYF.

The CDR3 DNA follows: TGTGCCAGTAGACCTGGGGAGGCAACTAATGAAAAACTGTTTTTT. This codes for CASRPGEATNEKLFF. The chain joins TRBV19 to TRBJ1-4, with unresolved D. V gave up 6 bases and J gave up 0 bases, with 11 bases separating them. Germline CDR1 is LNHDA and CDR2 is SQIVND (reference sequence). The CDR3 is made up of 15 amino acids. Full variable domain (missing parts from reference TRBV19 and TRBJ1-4): DGGITQSPKYLFRKEGQNVTLSCEQNLNHDAMYWYRQDPGQGLRLIYYSQIVNDFQKGDIAEGYSVSREKKESFPLTVTSAQKNPTAFYLCASRPGEATNEKLFFGSGTQLSVL.

The rearrangement links TRBV28 to TRBJ1-2; possibly TRBD1 for D (6 bases). V lost 6 bases to trimming and J lost 7 bases, with 24 bases between them. The CDR3 totals 16 residues. Germline V gene data show CDR1 as MDHEN and CDR2 as SYDVKM. CDR3 sequence: CASSLGGGLKGSGYTF. As DNA, the CDR3 is TGTGCCAGCAGCTTGGGGGGGGGCCTGAAAGGAAGTGGCTACACCTTC.

The chain is built from TRBV3-1 (or the pseudogene TRBV3-2) and TRBJ1-1; no reliable D call. This CDR3 region has 16 residues. Trimming took 0 bases from V and 1 from J, leaving 12 bases between them. Germline lookup yields CDR1 LGHDT and CDR2 YNNKEL (reference sequence). In DNA form, the CDR3 reads TGTGCCAGCAGCCAAGAACACCTGCAGGCGAACACTGAAGCTTTCTTT. Its protein product is CASSQEHLQANTEAFF.

This clone has only a few counts. The genes are TRBV2 and TRBJ2-1; no clear D gene. The V gene's germline CDR1 is SNHLY and CDR2 FYNNEI. V was clipped by 2 bases and J by 6 bases, with 5 bases between them. This CDR3 has 12 residues. The CDR3 protein is CASSESSNEQFF. CDR3 nucleotide sequence: TGTGCCAGCAGTGAATCTAGCAATGAGCAGTTCTTC.

The J gene is TRBJ2-7, the V gene TRBV6-5; no definite D call. Trimming stripped 8 bases from V and 5 bases from J, with 10 bases between. Germline-derived CDR1 and CDR2 are MNHEY and SVGAGI. The CDR3 loop spans 11 amino acids. CDR3 sequence (DNA): TGTGCCAGCCCATTCAATCACGAGCAGTACTTC. It codes for CASPFNHEQYF.

The V gene is TRBV9, the J gene TRBJ2-2, with 8 bases identical to TRBD2. Looked up from germline, CDR1 is SGDLS and CDR2 is YYNGEE. The V segment lost 6 bases and the J segment 0 bases; nucleotides outside the gene matches: 4. The CDR3 loop spans 15 amino acids. CDR3 protein: CASTTGGANTGELFF. The CDR3 region has the DNA TGTGCCAGCACCACGGGAGGGGCGAACACCGGGGAGCTGTTTTTT.

This chain joins TRBV3-1 (or the pseudogene TRBV3-2) and TRBJ1-1; D is possibly TRBD1 (6 bases). Germline CDR1 LGHDT, CDR2 YNNKEL (reference sequence). Trimming stripped 1 base from V and 1 base from J, with 13 bases between. CDR3 size: 16 residues. CDR3 nucleotides: TGTGCCAGCAGCCAAGTTCCAGCGACAGGGAACACTGAAGCTTTCTTT. It yields the protein CASSQVPATGNTEAFF.

The table lists this clone with a count of one. This chain joins TRBV5-1 and TRBJ2-7, with D uncertain. V was cut by 1 base and J by 3 bases, with 8 bases left in between. The CDR3 is 13 residues long. The V gene's germline CDR1 is SGHRS and CDR2 YFSETQ. The CDR3 DNA sequence: TGCGCCAGCAGCTTGTCTAACCGCTACGAGCAGTACTTC. It encodes CASSLSNRYEQYF.

In this sample, this clone turned up once. This sequence joins TRBV2 and TRBJ2-1, with D hard to call. This CDR3 region has 15 residues. CDR1 and CDR2 from the germline V gene are SNHLY and FYNNEI. Trimming cost V 1 base and J 5 bases, with 12 bases left between them. The DNA for the CDR3 is TGTGCCAGCAGTGAAGAACGGTTGGCGGACAATGAGCAGTTCTTC. This translates into CASSEERLADNEQFF. Based on the CDR3 plus reference TRBV2 and TRBJ2-1, the full variable domain is EPEVTQTPSHQVTQMGQEVILRCVPISNHLYFYWYRQILGQKVEFLVSFYNNEISEKSEIFDDQFSVERPDGSNFTLKIRSTKLEDSAMYFCASSEERLADNEQFFGPGTRLTVL.

The J gene is TRBJ1-2, the V gene TRBV11-3; D call uncertain. With 0 bases removed from V and 4 bases from J, the gap between germline ends came to 9 bases. CDR3 length: 14 amino acids. Per germline, CDR1 SGHNT and CDR2 YENEEA. The CDR3: CASSLDPTGYGYTF. The DNA of the CDR3 is TGTGCCAGCAGCTTAGATCCGACGGGCTATGGCTACACCTTC.

The chain carries TRBV6-6 and TRBJ2-1, with 8 bases identical to TRBD2. The CDR3 totals 13 residues. Trimming at V came to 8 bases and at J to 6 bases, leaving 6 bases not matched to a gene. Germline values: CDR1 MNHNY, CDR2 SVGAGI (reference sequence). DNA of the CDR3: TGTGCCAGCCGGCGGGAGGCCCCCAATGAGCAGTTCTTC. As protein: CASRREAPNEQFF.

The genes are TRBV30 and TRBJ1-4; D is perhaps TRBD1 (5 bases). V lost 1 base, J lost 8 bases, and 8 bases lay in between. Per germline, CDR1 GTSNPN and CDR2 SVGIG (reference sequence). CDR3 length: 12 amino acids. The CDR3 coding sequence is TGTGCCTGGAGTGCAGGGAGGGAAAAACTGTTTTTT. It yields the protein CAWSAGREKLFF. Variable domain in full (rest from reference TRBV30 and TRBJ1-4): SQTIHQWPATLVQPVGSPLSLECTVEGTSNPNLYWYRQAAGRGLQLLFYSVGIGQISSEVPQNLSASRPQDRQFILSSKKLLLSDSGFYLCAWSAGREKLFFGSGTQLSVL.

The chain joins TRBV9 to TRBJ2-5; 7 bases align to TRBD2. This CDR3 is built from 16 residues. Looked up from germline, CDR1 is SGDLS and CDR2 is YYNGEE. V gave up 3 bases and J gave up 5 bases; unmatched junction bases: 13. This CDR3 is CASSAGPSGGGETQYF. CDR3 coding DNA: TGTGCCAGCAGCGCCGGACCTAGCGGTGGGGGGGAGACCCAGTACTTC.

This clone turned up a few times. The chain is built from TRBV4-1 and TRBJ2-7; perhaps TRBD2 as D (7 bases). CDR3 length: 15 amino acids. Germline V lookup: CDR1 MGHRA, CDR2 YSYEKL. Trimming removed 2 bases from V and 5 bases from J, with 16 bases in between. The CDR3: CASSQLGGATDEQYF. In nucleotides, the CDR3 is TGCGCCAGCAGCCAACTAGGGGGGGCGACGGACGAGCAGTACTTC.

The chain joins TRBV4-3 to TRBJ2-5; 7 positions match TRBD2. This CDR3 spans 14 amino acids. V dropped 0 bases and J dropped 6; count of bases not matched to a gene: 4. Germline loops: CDR1 LGHNA, CDR2 YSLEER. CDR3 in DNA: TGCGCCAGCAGCCAAGATGCGCGGGAGAAGACCCAGTACTTC. It yields the protein CASSQDAREKTQYF.

The chain couples TRBV11-3 to TRBJ2-1; D ambiguous. The V gene's germline CDR1 is SGHNT and CDR2 YENEEA. V shed 7 bases and J shed 4 bases, with 14 bases lying between them. This CDR3 is built from 14 residues. Here the CDR3 reads CASTPAQEYNEQFF. The CDR3 DNA reads TGTGCCAGCACCCCAGCCCAGGAATACAATGAGCAGTTCTTC.